These 15 T cell receptor beta chains originate from one sample sequenced in a study of PD-1 blockade in classical Hodgkin lymphoma. All patients experienced relapse after autologous stem cell transplantation, and brentuximab vedotin exposure was variable. Some clones are missing from TCRdb's copy, which holds only in-frame ones; the method was immunoSEQ multiplex PCR. This table has roughly 50,000 clones, 80% appearing once. The source material was peripheral blood mononuclear cells (PBMCs), sampled before the second cycle of nivolumab. Source of these receptors: a human donor with classical Hodgkin lymphoma.

The chain links TRBV6-5 to TRBJ1-2; TRBD1 is a possible D gene (6 bases). V was pared by 2 bases and J by 5 bases, with 6 bases between. Germline CDR1 and CDR2: MNHEY and SVGAGI. This CDR3 has 12 residues. The DNA of the CDR3 is TGTGCCAGCAGTTACACAGGGTATGGCTACACCTTC. This gives the protein CASSYTGYGYTF.

This clone was seen only a few times. The gene calls are TRBV7-9 and TRBJ1-6; D might be TRBD1 (6 bases). Trimming cost V 1 base and J 7 bases, with 11 bases left between them. Germline V gives CDR1 SEHNR, CDR2 FQNEAQ (reference sequence). The CDR3 has 15 amino acids. The CDR3 spells CASSLGRTENSPLHF. CDR3 nucleotide sequence: TGTGCCAGCAGCTTAGGTCGGACAGAGAATTCACCCCTCCACTTT.

The chain couples TRBV7-8 to TRBJ1-1; no clear D gene. The CDR3 contains 12 residues. CDR1 is SGHVS and CDR2 is FQNEAQ in the germline V gene. Trimming removed 3 bases from V and 3 bases from J, with 5 bases in between. This CDR3 reads CASSFADTEAFF. The DNA for the CDR3 is TGTGCCAGCAGCTTTGCGGACACTGAAGCTTTCTTT.

This rearrangement joins TRBV7-2 to TRBJ1-1; D ambiguous. Trimming left V 1 base short and J 7 bases short, with 7 bases between. From germline, CDR1 is SGHTA and CDR2 FQGNSA. The CDR3 spans 12 residues. CDR3 amino acids: CASSLDRVEAFF. The DNA for the CDR3 is TGTGCCAGCAGCTTAGACCGCGTTGAAGCTTTCTTT. The variable domain in full, with the rest retrieved from reference TRBV7-2 and TRBJ1-1, is GAGVSQSPSNKVTEKGKDVELRCDPISGHTALYWYRQSLGQGLEFLIYFQGNSAPDKSGLPSDRFSAERTGGSVSTLTIQRTQQEDSAVYLCASSLDRVEAFFGQGTRLTVV.

The CDR3 DNA is TGCGCCAGCAGCTGGTTGGGGGCCGGAGAGCAGTTCTTC. Translating gives CASSWLGAGEQFF. This chain uses TRBV5-1 with TRBJ2-1, with D tentatively TRBD1 (6 bases). Germline V gene lookup returns CDR1 SGHRS and CDR2 YFSETQ. The CDR3 is 13 residues long. V shed 3 bases and J shed 10 bases, with 14 bases lying between them.

In its sample, this clone was seen a few times. This chain's CDR3 is CASSPGGYGYTF. The CDR3 DNA reads TGTGCCAGCAGCCCAGGCGGGTATGGCTACACCTTC. This chain connects TRBV14 to TRBJ1-2; no firm D call. CDR1 and CDR2 from the germline V gene are SGHDN and FVKESK. CDR3 length: 12 residues. V shed 4 bases and J shed 5 bases, with 8 bases lying between them.

Sample share makes this clone medium-sized (0.01 to 0.1%). The chain links TRBV7-9 to TRBJ1-2, with 7 bases identical to TRBD1. J was trimmed by 7 bases and V by 0 bases; bases with no gene match: 8. CDR3 length: 15 residues. Germline values: CDR1 SEHNR, CDR2 FQNEAQ (reference sequence). CDR3 sequence reads: CASSLAPGRGPGYTF. The CDR3 DNA is TGTGCCAGCAGCTTAGCCCCTGGTAGGGGGCCTGGCTACACCTTC.

The chain carries TRBV6-5 and TRBJ1-1; D possibly corresponds to TRBD1 (5 bases). Germline V CDR1 and CDR2: MNHEY, SVGAGI. The CDR3 loop spans 15 amino acids. Between the trimmed V and J ends, which lost 2 bases and 0 bases, there was a span of 10 bases. CDR3 bases: TGTGCCAGCAGTTACGACAGACCAATGAACACTGAAGCTTTCTTT. It yields the protein CASSYDRPMNTEAFF.

The V gene is TRBV7-2, the J gene TRBJ1-3; D remains unclear. This CDR3 contains 16 residues. Germline CDR1 SGHTA, CDR2 FQGNSA. Trimming shortened V by 3 bases and J by 0 bases, and 12 bases separated the two germline ends. CDR3 bases: TGTGCCAGCAGCTTGGGTCGACCGAACTCTGGAAACACCATATATTTT. Translation gives CASSLGRPNSGNTIYF.

This clone showed up just a few times. This sequence joins TRBV5-1 and TRBJ2-5; 7 nucleotides agree with TRBD2. The CDR3 is 15 amino acids. V shed 2 bases, J shed 6 bases, and the junction held 10 bases outside the gene matches. The germline V gene has CDR1 SGHRS and CDR2 YFSETQ. CDR3 in DNA: TGCGCCAGCAGCTTTTCGGCGGGAGTTGGAAAGACCCAGTACTTC. Its protein product is CASSFSAGVGKTQYF.

The rearrangement uses TRBV11-2 and TRBJ2-7; 10 bases are a match to TRBD2. With V trimmed by 1 base and J by 3 bases, 3 bases remained unmatched. Germline lookup yields CDR1 SGHAT and CDR2 FQNNGV. There are 15 residues in the CDR3. This CDR3 reads CASSLAGLAVYEQYF. CDR3 in DNA: TGTGCCAGCAGCTTAGCAGGACTAGCGGTCTACGAGCAGTACTTC.

This chain uses TRBV7-8 with TRBJ2-5, with 14 bases aligning to TRBD2. This CDR3 region has 18 residues. The V gene end was trimmed by 5 bases and the J gene end by 0 bases; junction bases not matched to a gene: 8. CDR1 and CDR2 from the germline V gene are SGHVS and FQNEAQ. CDR3 residues: CASSLGTSGGRYQETQYF. In nucleotides, the CDR3 is TGTGCCAGCAGCCTGGGGACTAGCGGGGGCCGGTACCAAGAGACCCAGTACTTC.

The chain carries TRBV11-1 and TRBJ1-2, with no clear D. Germline V gene data show CDR1 as SGHAT and CDR2 as FQDESV (reference sequence). The CDR3 is made up of 12 amino acids. Trimming shortened V by 2 bases and J by 5 bases, and 6 bases separated the two germline ends. CDR3 sequence reads: CASSLSGYGYTF. The CDR3 DNA reads TGTGCCAGCAGCTTATCCGGGTATGGCTACACCTTC. The full variable domain, with the rest looked up from reference TRBV11-1 and TRBJ1-2, is EAEVAQSPRYKITEKSQAVAFWCDPISGHATLYWYRQILGQGPELLVQFQDESVVDDSQLPKDRFSAERLKGVDSTLKIQPAELGDSAMYLCASSLSGYGYTFGSGTRLTVV.

This clone was counted a few times. The V call is TRBV12-5, the J call TRBJ2-2; a weak D match, TRBD1 (6 bases). CDR3 length equals 14 residues. V gave up 6 bases and J gave up 5 bases, with 13 bases separating them. The V gene's germline CDR1 is LGHNT and CDR2 FRNRAP. The DNA for the CDR3 is TGTGCTAGTGGCGCCCTAGGGGGTACCGGGGAGCTGTTTTTT. Its translation is CASGALGGTGELFF.

The rearrangement links TRBV18 to TRBJ2-3; 10 bases agree with TRBD2. Germline values: CDR1 KGHSH, CDR2 LQKENI. The CDR3 covers 16 residues. J lost 5 bases, V lost 3 bases, and 8 bases had no gene match. CDR3 loop: CASSPPLAGVGDTQYF. CDR3 DNA: TGTGCCAGCTCACCTCCTCTAGCGGGAGTGGGAGATACGCAGTATTTT.